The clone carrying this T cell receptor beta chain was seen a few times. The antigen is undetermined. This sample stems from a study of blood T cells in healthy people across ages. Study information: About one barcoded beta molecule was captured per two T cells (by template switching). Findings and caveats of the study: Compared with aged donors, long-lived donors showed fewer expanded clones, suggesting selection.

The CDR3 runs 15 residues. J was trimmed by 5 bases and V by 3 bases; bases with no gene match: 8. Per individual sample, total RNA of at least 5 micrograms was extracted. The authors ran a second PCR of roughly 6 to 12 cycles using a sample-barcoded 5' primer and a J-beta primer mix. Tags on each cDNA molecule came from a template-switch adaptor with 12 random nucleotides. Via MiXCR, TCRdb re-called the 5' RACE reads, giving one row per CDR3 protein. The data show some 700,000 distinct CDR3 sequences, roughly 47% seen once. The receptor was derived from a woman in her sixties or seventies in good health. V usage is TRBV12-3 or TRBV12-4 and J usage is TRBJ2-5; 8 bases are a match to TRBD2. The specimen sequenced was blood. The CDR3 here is CASSFRLAGSETQYF. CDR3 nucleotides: TGTGCCAGCAGTTTCAGGCTAGCGGGTTCTGAGACCCAGTACTTC.